This T cell receptor beta chain was sequenced during a study of shared clonotypes between healthy human individuals. Study-level results: Across subsets, estimated richness was generally greater for naive than for memory populations.

V was pared by 3 bases and J by 4 bases, with 11 bases between. The CDR3 extends over 13 amino acids. The germline CDR1 and CDR2 sequences are SQVTM and ANQGSEA. Sequencing used immunoSEQ multiplex PCR; TCRdb keeps in-frame clones, though not all of them. The repertoire holds some 1,100,000 clones, with about 84% as singletons. On this clone: Its antigen is unknown.

The sequenced sample was memory CD4+ T cells from PBMCs. Stated subset: CD45RA-negative fraction. V is TRBV29-1 and J is TRBJ2-3; the D is unclear. The clonotype comes from a young man in good health. Some clones in this sample may be carry-over from other donors' samples. In DNA form, the CDR3 reads TGCAGCGTTGAGCGCTCACAGCCAGATACGCAGTATTTT. It is translated as CSVERSQPDTQYF.